This entry lists 10 T cell receptor beta chains sequenced from one sample in a study of T cells after yellow fever vaccination (dated by TCRdb to between 2018 and 2020). The sample's treatment or condition label, decoded: live attenuated yellow fever vaccine strain. The library was made by 5' RACE. The run used an Illumina HiSeq 2500. TCRdb trimmed the raw reads at Q25, called clones with MiXCR and kept productive beta chains. When rows share a CDR3 protein, they turn into one entry using the most common DNA and genes. This sample is represented by around 610,000 distinct CDR3 sequences; roughly 12% of them were singletons. Over 11% of the sample is in the top ten clones. Sequences were derived from PBMCs, sampled on the day of the yellow fever booster vaccination. These receptor sequences come from a young man who received the YFV17D yellow fever vaccine.

This clonotype was counted only a few times. V gene TRBV20-1 combines with J gene TRBJ2-1; 7 bases line up with TRBD2. The CDR3 spans 16 residues. The germline V gene encodes CDR1 DFQATT and CDR2 SNEGSKA (reference sequence). The ends lost 3 bases at V and 2 bases at J; junction bases unmatched: 10. CDR3 nucleotide sequence: TGCAGTGCTAGTGGGGAACTAGCGTTGGCCTACAATGAGCAGTTCTTC. It yields the protein CSASGELALAYNEQFF.

V and J are TRBV15 and TRBJ1-5, with D tentatively TRBD1 (6 bases). Germline V gene lookup returns CDR1 LNHNV and CDR2 YYDKDF (reference sequence). Between the trimmed V and J ends, which lost 8 bases and 4 bases, there was a span of 15 bases. The CDR3 has 14 residues. The CDR3 DNA follows: TGTGCCACCCGGCGGGGGCAGGCAAATCAGCCCCAGCATTTT. Its translation: CATRRGQANQPQHF. Combining the CDR3 with reference TRBV15 and TRBJ1-5 gives the whole variable domain DAMVIQNPRYQVTQFGKPVTLSCSQTLNHNVMYWYQQKSSQAPKLLFHYYDKDFNNEADTPDNFQSRRPNTSFCFLDIRSPGLGDTAMYLCATRRGQANQPQHFGDGTRLSIL.

This clonotype was found a few times. The V gene is TRBV10-3, the J gene TRBJ2-5; D remains ambiguous. This CDR3 region has 11 residues. V lost 6 bases and J lost 2, with 4 bases in between. The germline gives CDR1 ENHRY, CDR2 SYGVKD. The CDR3: CAISQQETQYF. In DNA form, the CDR3 reads TGTGCCATCAGCCAGCAAGAGACCCAGTACTTC.

This clonotype was observed a few times. This chain joins TRBV28 and TRBJ2-1; D is tentatively TRBD1 or TRBD2 (6 bases each). CDR1 and CDR2 from the germline V gene are MDHEN and SYDVKM. The CDR3 is made up of 14 amino acids. Deletions cut 3 bases from V and 11 bases from J, with 17 bases between. CDR3 amino acids: CASSFRGTIGQQFF. DNA of the CDR3: TGTGCCAGCAGTTTTCGGGGGACAATCGGCCAGCAGTTCTTC.

This clonotype was detected only a few times. The CDR3: CSAQLSREALETQYF. The CDR3 DNA sequence: TGCAGTGCCCAGTTGTCGCGGGAGGCCCTCGAGACCCAGTACTTC. This chain links TRBV20-1 with TRBJ2-5; 8 bases align to TRBD2. The CDR3 has 15 residues. Unmatched junction bases numbered 14, after V lost 6 bases and J lost 5 bases. Germline V CDR1 and CDR2: DFQATT, SNEGSKA (reference sequence).

The gene calls are TRBV9 and TRBJ2-7, with 7 bases lining up with TRBD2. Unmatched junction bases numbered 10, after V lost 4 bases and J lost 3 bases. Germline CDR1 and CDR2: SGDLS and YYNGEE. The CDR3 totals 15 residues. This CDR3 is CASSQSTGGFYEQYF. CDR3 DNA: TGTGCCAGCAGCCAGTCCACGGGGGGATTCTACGAGCAGTACTTC.

This clonotype appeared a few times. The V gene is TRBV10-1, the J gene TRBJ2-6; D is undetermined. Trimming stripped 8 bases from V and 0 bases from J, with 14 bases between. The germline CDR1 and CDR2 sequences are WNHNN and SYGVQD (reference sequence). The CDR3 loop spans 16 amino acids. CDR3 in amino acids: CASPVTPTSGANVLTF. For the CDR3, the DNA is TGCGCCAGCCCCGTGACACCTACCTCTGGGGCCAACGTCCTGACTTTC.

This clonotype occurred a few times. The genes are TRBV7-2 and TRBJ2-1; a possible D gene is TRBD2 (6 bases). V gave up 1 base and J gave up 3 bases, with 10 bases separating them. CDR1 and CDR2 (germline): SGHTA, FQGNSA. The CDR3 is made up of 15 amino acids. The CDR3 region has the DNA TGTGCCAGCAGCTTAGGGGGACTGGGCTACAATGAGCAGTTCTTC. Translated: CASSLGGLGYNEQFF.

The chain has TRBV7-2 and TRBJ2-3, with D possibly TRBD2 on 6 matching bases. Germline V CDR1 and CDR2: SGHTA, FQGNSA. This CDR3 spans 15 amino acids. Trimming left V 4 bases short and J 0 bases short, with 11 bases between. The CDR3 DNA reads TGTGCCAGCAGCTGGGACTGGCTTAGCACAGATACGCAGTATTTT. This codes for CASSWDWLSTDTQYF.

This clonotype was detected only a few times. V usage is TRBV20-1 and J usage is TRBJ2-4, with 9 bases aligning to TRBD2. This CDR3 is 15 amino acids long. J gave up 7 bases and V 5 bases, and 12 bases lay outside the gene matches. Germline V gives CDR1 DFQATT, CDR2 SNEGSKA (reference sequence). CDR3 in DNA: TGCAGTGCTGCCCCGGCGGGAGGGCCTAATAACATTCAGTACTTC. Protein product: CSAAPAGGPNNIQYF.